This T cell receptor (beta chain) was identified in a study of T cells expressing NK-cell markers. TCRdb reprocessed the 5' RACE reads and keeps a single row for each CDR3 protein, giving no DNA. This listing includes some 600,000 distinct CDR3 sequences. This CDR3 contains 15 residues. Germline-derived CDR1 and CDR2 are ENHRY and SYGVKD. The chain couples TRBV10-3 to TRBJ2-2; there is no DNA to check the TCRdb D call of TRBD1. This TCR was sampled from a man aged 18 to 30 in good health. The sequencing sample was made of blood T cells: a sorted CD56 or NKG2C T cell subset, CD4+ or CD8+ T cells, or bulk PBMC T cells (not recorded which). CDR3 amino acids: CAISSTGQDGGELFF.